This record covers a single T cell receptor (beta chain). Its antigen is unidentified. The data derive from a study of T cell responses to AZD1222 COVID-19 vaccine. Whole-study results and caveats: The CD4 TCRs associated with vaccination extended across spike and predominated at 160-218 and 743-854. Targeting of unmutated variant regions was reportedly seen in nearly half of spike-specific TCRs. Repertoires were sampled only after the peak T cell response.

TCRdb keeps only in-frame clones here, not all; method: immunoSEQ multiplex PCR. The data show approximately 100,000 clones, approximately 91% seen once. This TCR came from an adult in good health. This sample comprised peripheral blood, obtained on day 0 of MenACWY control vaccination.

The CDR3 DNA reads as TGTGCCAGCAGCCCGCCGGGACAGGGGGCGAAAGGCTACACCTTC. The encoded protein is CASSPPGQGAKGYTF. This sequence joins TRBV7-2 and TRBJ1-2, with 12 bases lining up with TRBD1. Germline lookup yields CDR1 SGHTA and CDR2 FQGNSA. The CDR3 spans 15 residues. The V gene end was trimmed by 5 bases and the J gene end by 8 bases; junction bases not matched to a gene: 9.